The clone carrying this TCR beta chain appeared a few times. This sample is drawn from a study of T cells in Graves' hyperthyroidism and ophthalmopathy. Reasons for excluding patients were uncontrolled infection, other autoimmune disease, pregnancy or lactation. The CDR3 is 15 residues long. CDR1 and CDR2 (germline): SQVTM, ANQGSEA. Trimming cost V 7 bases and J 5 bases; bases outside gene matches: 13. It was RNA transcripts that yielded the amplified TCR beta CDR3 regions. RT-PCR in the first round (using the HTBI primer set) targeted the TCR CDR3. TCRdb ran MiXCR on the multiplex PCR reads and lists one entry per CDR3 protein. The table lists about 530,000 distinct CDR3 sequences, 17% of them singletons.

The sequenced material came from blood. This sequence joins TRBV29-1 and TRBJ2-3; 9 bases agree with TRBD2. This TCR came from a woman aged 18-30 years with Graves' ophthalmopathy. CDR3: CSAEGVAGVIDTQYF. In nucleotides, the CDR3 is TGCAGCGCTGAGGGAGTAGCGGGAGTAATAGATACGCAGTATTTT.